This TCR beta chain was retrieved from a study of CD8+CD57+ T cells in acquired aplastic anemia. Study-wide results and limits: Comparison of patients with controls identified almost 30 shared CD8+ CDR3 sequences.

A remark on this clonotype: Its antigen remains unknown.

The CDR3 covers 13 residues. V was cut by 3 bases and J by 3 bases, with 8 bases left in between. CDR1 is ENHRY and CDR2 is SYGVKD in the germline V gene. Before being chosen for sequencing, patients had shown CD8+CD57+ cell expansion by flow cytometry. The patients, all of them, had severe acquired aplastic anemia. Researchers used genomic DNA as the template to profile TCR beta VDJ and CDR3. MiXCR was run by TCRdb on the reads, yielding one entry per CDR3 protein. The table has about 250,000 distinct CDR3 sequences, 40% to 50% seen once; the top ten hold 7.8%. The clonotype originates from a human donor with aplastic anemia. The source material was sorted CD4+, CD8+, or CD8+CD57+ T cells (not recorded which) from PBMCs. The chain combines TRBV10-3 with TRBJ1-1, with D unresolved. The CDR3, as DNA: TGTGCCATCAGTGAAAGGGAGGACACTGAAGCTTTCTTT. This codes for CAISEREDTEAFF.